This T cell receptor (beta chain) was retrieved from a study of long-term antiretroviral therapy in people with HIV (dated by TCRdb to between 2021 and 2024). Regarding the complete study: The earliest samples were collected roughly a decade before the 2015 WHO recommendation for immediate ART, at a time when ART was usually postponed until CD4 counts fell. Whether ART initiation and durable HIV suppression were associated with changes in peripheral blood TRB repertoire composition and diversity was tested in a retrospective serial study. A total of fewer than 250 cryopreserved PBMC samples came from a few dozen adults with confirmed HIV infection and were collected serially over a mean of roughly six years (range 1-12). Of the roughly 32 participants with HIV, eleven were female. No cross-contamination during QIAcube processing turned up in test extractions that ran a monoclonal T-cell line alongside about 35 polyclonal samples.

The study at large found these results: Samples dated from the mid-2000s to the late 2010s, and the ART regimens used may be less effective than current ones. Compared with controls, HIV repertoires had narrower CDR3 length ranges, and the network structure pointed to an antigen-experienced repertoire that shifted only slightly toward naive after ART. Owing to limited PBMC availability, only the TCR beta chain was sequenced, without alpha chain pairing. Inferences about post-ART repertoire changes are limited because no data were available on ART adherence, viral resistance or therapy changes. The repertoire was dominated across all time points by expanded TRB clones identified before ART initiation, although this dominance was seen to fluctuate and to decrease in many PLHIV after ART. Because pre-ART samples had limited cell numbers, unsorted PBMC were profiled rather than sorted CD4+ and CD8+ T cells. Starting ART was linked to a significant rise in TRB diversity, yet even after long-term ART the diversity remained significantly lower than in transplant donor controls.

Participants were included only if at least one PBMC sample before ART initiation and at least two post-ART samples were available. Every participant with HIV received treatment in the United States of America. Before DNA extraction, cryopreserved samples of about 0.9-11 million PBMC were thawed and then washed. At the time of the earliest PBMC sample, participants with HIV were aged between roughly 20 and 55 years. PBMC samples were contributed by each participant from 1-4 timepoints before ART initiation and 2-8 timepoints after ART initiation, with a median of 7 samples. Serial HIV viral load, CD4+ T-cell count, ART history and demographic data were obtained for every participant. Genomic DNA was extracted from unsorted PBMC with a Qiagen kit on a QIAcube, processed in batches of 12 samples. The CDR3 starts with the cysteine, ends with the phenylalanine, and has 14 residues. Just the 42-base CDR3 DNA is kept, in frame starting at base 1. The germline V gene gives CDR1 as MNHEY and CDR2 as SVGAGI. V is pared back by 0 bases and J by 0 bases, with 5 bases lying between the germline termini.

Sequencing of the TRB variable region was done with the immunoSEQ hsTCRB v3.0 assay at survey level resolution. A depth of about 35,000-50,000 T-cell genomes per sample was targeted for TRB sequencing. Pooled TRB libraries were sequenced on an Illumina MiSeq with a v3 150-cycle kit. The authors processed their data as follows. Repertoire analysis was performed in R inside a reproducible Nextflow workflow that covered QC, data transformation and analysis. Custom analyses were implemented in LymphoSeq2, an R package for AIRR-Seq data exploration. After excluding a few samples that yielded fewer than 5000 total TRB sequences, approximately 180 HIV repertoires remained for analysis. Among the 188 retained HIV repertoires, about 57 were collected before ART initiation and 120 to 140 were collected after ART initiation. Each repertoire was downsampled to 5000 TRB nucleotide sequences, and summary statistics were averaged across 100 downsampling iterations. TRB sequences were retained for analysis only if CDR3 regions of at least seven amino acids were present. Two measures captured diversity: a Shannon entropy-derived clonality score and the Gini coefficient. In repertoire networks, the top 5000 CDR3 amino acid sequences were linked whenever an edit distance of one separated two sequences. Antigen specificity groups and MHC restriction were predicted for TRB CDR3 amino acid sequences with GLIPH2. To flag known CMV, EBV, HIV or tissue antigen associations, CDR3 amino acid sequences were matched against VDJdb and McPAS-TCR. Pre-ART, post-ART and control groups were compared with Wilcoxon signed-rank tests and Holm-Bonferroni correction. The clones in this table, taken by TCRdb from immuneACCESS, are in-frame only. Not every clone is retained; where verified, under half of the shortfall comes from an unresolved V gene, and the cause of the rest is unknown. V and J calls and clone size are copied from that table; D and trimming were computed from the DNA. This sample is represented by fewer than 35,000 clones; over 65% of them were singletons. Jointly, the top ten make up 7.1% of the sample.

Concerning this clone itself: Its target antigen remains unknown. No per-base quality is available; no much larger clone lies one base away.

Source: unsorted PBMCs, taken 2 years after starting antiretroviral therapy. This TCR derives from a woman between 50 and 59 years old with HIV. Recombination linked TRBV6-5 to TRBJ1-2, with the D gene not clear enough to name. The bases read TGTGCCAGCAGTTACTCTACCCCTAACTATGGCTACACCTTC. This gives the protein CASSYSTPNYGYTF.